These T cell receptor beta chains were read from a single sample in a study of cytomegalovirus exposure and HLA in healthy donors. The data were produced by immunoSEQ multiplex PCR, yet TCRdb's version contains in-frame clones alone and is incomplete. The sample lists around 150,000 clones, over 75% occurring once. The specimen was PBMCs. The origin of the receptors is a woman in her thirties in good health and CMV-seronegative. Each CDR3 is given with its conserved first and last residue. Each record gives: V gene, D gene, J gene, CDR3 protein. D genes are given only for firm matches.

TRBV5-3	NA	TRBJ1-1	CARSFKFGERMNTEAFF
TRBV5-1	NA	TRBJ2-3	CASSLVLSFTDTQYF
TRBV9	TRBD2	TRBJ2-1	CASSAGTSGASYNEQFF
TRBV7-3	NA	TRBJ2-1	CASSLNNNEQFF
TRBV2	TRBD2	TRBJ2-7	CASSAASGTSGYSSYEQYF
TRBV27	TRBD1	TRBJ2-7	CASSLLAGGPTYEQYF
TRBV7-9	NA	TRBJ2-7	CASSLRGDTYEQYF
TRBV6-5	TRBD2	TRBJ2-5	CASSSIAGQETQYF
TRBV7-8	TRBD1	TRBJ1-2	CASSLAGQGEVSYGYTF
TRBV2	TRBD1	TRBJ1-2	CASSELHWTGESGGYTF
TRBV6-5	TRBD2	TRBJ2-7	CASSRTGTSVYEQYF
TRBV28	NA	TRBJ1-5	CASSFLQGRSNQPQHF
TRBV5-1	NA	TRBJ1-4	CASSLAGVRSFGSTNEKLFF
TRBV4-3	TRBD2	TRBJ2-1	CASSQGNLAGGSYNEQFF
TRBV4-2	TRBD1	TRBJ2-7	CASSLTGQGPYEQYF
TRBV5-1	TRBD1	TRBJ1-4	CASSLAGRGSTNEKLFF
TRBV12-5	TRBD1	TRBJ1-2	CASGLAGTASVLHYGYTF
TRBV6-6	NA	TRBJ1-4	CASSFSGTRDEKLFF
TRBV11-2	NA	TRBJ2-5	CASSFGKETQYF
TRBV5-1	NA	TRBJ1-4	CASSLALGGSNEKLFF
TRBV9	NA	TRBJ2-6	CASSSYGGGGGGANVLTF
TRBV28	NA	TRBJ1-3	CASSLWGSRRAGNTIYF
TRBV11-2	NA	TRBJ1-5	CASSRGSNQPQHF
TRBV4-1	NA	TRBJ1-1	CASSLAQNTEAFF
TRBV5-4	NA	TRBJ2-5	CASSVEETQYF
TRBV5-1	TRBD1	TRBJ2-1	CASRWGQANEQFF
TRBV6-5	NA	TRBJ1-4	CASSGHSTNEKLFF
TRBV30	NA	TRBJ2-5	CAWSAEEVQETQYF
TRBV5-4	NA	TRBJ2-7	CASSFTGSYEQYF
TRBV10-3	NA	TRBJ2-7	CAISGTVYEQYF
TRBV4-3	TRBD1	TRBJ1-6	CASSQDGTGSNSPLHF
TRBV5-1	NA	TRBJ1-2	CASSLGVRGYGYTF
TRBV5-6	TRBD2	TRBJ2-1	CASSPQVAGGSNEQFF
TRBV5-6	TRBD2	TRBJ2-1	CASRGEERGEYNEQFF
TRBV7-8	NA	TRBJ2-2	CASSLNLQGNTGELFF
TRBV6-5	NA	TRBJ1-2	CASSYVGAGANYGYTF
TRBV19	NA	TRBJ1-1	CASSINGRGTEAFF
TRBV4-1	NA	TRBJ1-2	CASSQETANYGYTF
TRBV27	NA	TRBJ2-1	CASSFDRSSYNEQFF
TRBV6-1	NA	TRBJ1-3	CASSDRSPGTQGNTIYF
TRBV5-1	TRBD1	TRBJ1-2	CASSLEDRVHYTF